Detailed here is one T cell receptor (beta chain). Its antigen is undetermined. The data were taken from a study of CD8+CD57+ T cells in acquired aplastic anemia. Findings and caveats of the study: Researchers report that around 31 CD8+ CDR3 sequences appeared in both patients and controls.

Both TCR beta VDJ combination and CDR3 sequence profiling were carried out. Genomic DNA was the template for this profiling. One entry per CDR3 protein results from TCRdb running MiXCR on the reads. The sample holds roughly 160,000 distinct CDR3 sequences; over 70% are singletons and the top ten take 35% to 50%. Those patients picked for sequencing had displayed CD8+CD57+ cell expansion on flow cytometry. Patients were therapy-naive when their blood was sampled. The CDR3 consists of 15 residues. J was trimmed by 5 bases and V by 5 bases; bases with no gene match: 10. The receptor was derived from a human donor with aplastic anemia. The chain links TRBV12-3 or TRBV12-4 to TRBJ2-5; 8 nucleotides agree with TRBD2. Material for sequencing was sorted CD4+, CD8+, or CD8+CD57+ T cells (not recorded which) from PBMCs. CDR3 nucleotide sequence: TGTGCCAGCAGTCCCCGGACTAGCTGGTCGGAGACCCAGTACTTC. Its translation: CASSPRTSWSETQYF.